This T cell receptor (beta chain) stems from a study of T cell clonality in common variable immunodeficiency. This CDR3 contains 14 residues. CDR1 is SGHRS, CDR2 YFSETQ, per germline. Trimming removed 5 bases from V and 3 bases from J, with 14 bases in between. Broader study findings: CVID subjects shared fewer TCRbeta clones than healthy controls did.

This clone appeared many times. Its antigen remains unknown. The DNA ends 3 residues before the CDR3 does, and the rest of the CDR3 is filled in from the germline J gene. Only in-frame clones appear in the TCRdb table, and some are missing; sequencing was by immunoSEQ multiplex PCR. The sample has around 29,000 clones, none seen only once. The J gene is TRBJ1-1, the V gene TRBV5-1; D perhaps matches TRBD1 (5 bases). This sequence originates from a person aged 18 to 75 in good health. Source material: peripheral blood mononuclear cells. The CDR3 bases that were read are TGCGCCAGCAGTTTACAGGATCTGGACACTGAA. It codes for CASSLQDLDTE. The whole CDR3 protein reads CASSLQDLDTEAFF.